This TCR beta chain appears in the sequencing data of a study of cytomegalovirus exposure and HLA in healthy donors. This clone came up a few times. Use of 60 Vbeta and 13 Jbeta primers characterized the PCR. Clones were sequenced by immunoSEQ multiplex PCR, and TCRdb holds only the in-frame ones, with some missing. The repertoire holds around 130,000 clones, less than 85% seen once, with approximately 2.1% in the top ten. The sequence was obtained from a woman between 40 and 50 years old in good health and CMV-seropositive. Sequences were obtained from PBMCs.

In DNA, the CDR3 is TGTGCCAGCAGGTCGACAGGGACTAATGAAAAACTGTTTTTT. Its protein product is CASRSTGTNEKLFF. The rearrangement links TRBV6-6 to TRBJ1-4; 7 bases are shared with TRBD1. The CDR3 is 14 residues long. The V gene's germline CDR1 is MNHNY and CDR2 SVGAGI (reference sequence). V shed 6 bases and J 2 bases; nucleotides not matched to a gene: 3.